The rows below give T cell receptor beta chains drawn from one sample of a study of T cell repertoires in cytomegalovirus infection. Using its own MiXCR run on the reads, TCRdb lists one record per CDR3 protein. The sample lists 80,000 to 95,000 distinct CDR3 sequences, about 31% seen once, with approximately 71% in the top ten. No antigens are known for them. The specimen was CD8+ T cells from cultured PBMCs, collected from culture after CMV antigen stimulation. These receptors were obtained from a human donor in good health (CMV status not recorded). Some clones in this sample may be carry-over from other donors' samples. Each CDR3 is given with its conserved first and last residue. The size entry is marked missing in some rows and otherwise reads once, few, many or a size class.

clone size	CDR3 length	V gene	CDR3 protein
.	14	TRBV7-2	CASSLHQGAETQYF
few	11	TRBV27	CASSHYFEQFF
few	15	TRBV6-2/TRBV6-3	CASSYGLAGVETQYF
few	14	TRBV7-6	CASSLGVNTGELFF
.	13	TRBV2	CATVAQNTGELFF
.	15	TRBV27	CASTNKGSLYNEQFF
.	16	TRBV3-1	CASTRDRGLINTEAFF
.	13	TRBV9	CASSAHQDEELFF
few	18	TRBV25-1	CASSESHSPGLADNEQFF
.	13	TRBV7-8	CASSLVSSYEQFF
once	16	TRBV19	CASSLSMDRLLRELFF
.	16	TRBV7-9	CASSLGGVGADTEAFF
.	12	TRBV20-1	CSASLGNTEAFF
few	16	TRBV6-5	CASSYSIGAGVYEQYF
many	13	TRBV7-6	CASSLGGAQPQHF
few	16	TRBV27	CASTERAFSSVHEQFF
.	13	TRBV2	CASRRGQNEKLFF
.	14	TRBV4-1	CASSQEGWTGELFF